This T cell receptor beta chain was recorded in a study of control samples from healthy donors and cancer patients. The length of the CDR3 is 16 residues. V lost 4 bases, J lost 2 bases, and 18 bases lay in between. Germline loops: CDR1 MNHEY, CDR2 SVGAGI. Using immunoSEQ multiplex PCR, the repertoire was profiled, and TCRdb retains in-frame clones only, with some absent. The sample records 150,000 or so clones, around 90% being singletons. The clonotype originates from a man aged 40-50 years in good health. The chain combines TRBV6-5 with TRBJ2-7; D perhaps matches TRBD1 (6 bases). The sequenced sample was blood. For the CDR3, the DNA is TGTGCCAGCAGTTGGGTTGTAGGACAGACAACCTACGAGCAGTACTTC. Translating it yields CASSWVVGQTTYEQYF.